This passage covers 4 T cell receptor beta chains from one sample sequenced in a study of shared T cell receptors in the human thymus. Assay: immunoSEQ multiplex PCR; the TCRdb copy retains only in-frame clones and omits some. Among hundreds of thousands of clones listed, more than 75% were seen once. This sample also belongs to another study, concerning human thymus T cells.

Material: thymocytes. These TCRs come from a boy under two years old with a congenital heart defect.

This chain joins TRBV10-1 and TRBJ2-1; 13 nucleotides line up with TRBD2. V was pared by 2 bases and J by 3 bases, with 4 bases of the junction left unmatched. The CDR3 loop spans 17 amino acids. Per the germline V gene, CDR1 is WNHNN and CDR2 is SYGVQD (reference sequence). The CDR3 sequence is CASSETSGRALYNEQFF. As DNA, the CDR3 is TGCGCCAGCAGTGAGACTAGCGGGAGGGCCCTCTACAATGAGCAGTTCTTC.

Only one count was recorded for this clone. The chain couples TRBV12-5 to TRBJ2-5; D gene unclear. The CDR3 is 15 amino acids. Trimming cost V 1 base and J 0 bases, with 9 bases left between them. Germline CDR1 is LGHNT and CDR2 is FRNRAP. The CDR3 protein is CASGLAPGDQETQYF. In DNA form, the CDR3 reads TGTGCTAGTGGTTTGGCCCCCGGAGACCAAGAGACCCAGTACTTC.

This sequence joins TRBV29-1 and TRBJ2-3; 7 positions match TRBD2. CDR3 length: 16 amino acids. V shed 0 bases and J 6 bases; nucleotides not matched to a gene: 12. From germline, CDR1 is SQVTM and CDR2 ANQGSEA. The CDR3 DNA reads TGCAGCGTTGAAGATCGGGGGGAGGATTCCCTGGATACGCAGTATTTT. Amino acid sequence: CSVEDRGEDSLDTQYF.

The chain recombines TRBV6-1 with TRBJ1-5; 9 bases align to TRBD1. Per the germline V gene, CDR1 is MNHNS and CDR2 is SASEGT. This CDR3 has 17 amino acids. Trimming cost V 1 base and J 3 bases; bases outside gene matches: 7. This CDR3 is CASSEEVQQGANQPQHF. The CDR3 DNA follows: TGTGCCAGCAGTGAAGAAGTCCAACAGGGGGCCAATCAGCCCCAGCATTTT.